One and the same sample provided the 18 T cell receptor beta chains below, sequenced in a study of Ad26.COV2.S vaccination and SARS-CoV-2 variants. Data came from immunoSEQ multiplex PCR; TCRdb stores just in-frame clones and leaves some out. This table holds more than 85,000 clones, around three quarters found once. The sequenced sample was peripheral blood, obtained after recovery from COVID-19. The receptors stem from a human donor who had recovered from COVID-19.

This rearrangement joins TRBV4-1 to TRBJ1-1, with 12 bases aligning to TRBD1. CDR3 length: 16 residues. The germline CDR1 and CDR2 sequences are MGHRA and YSYEKL. V was clipped by 2 bases and J by 3 bases; unmatched bases: 4. Written as DNA, the CDR3 is TGCGCCAGCAGCCAACGGGACAGGGGGCTCTACACTGAAGCTTTCTTT. This sequence encodes CASSQRDRGLYTEAFF.

The chain has TRBV28 and TRBJ1-1; D not certain. Germline V CDR1 and CDR2: MDHEN, SYDVKM. The CDR3 extends over 17 amino acids. The V gene lost 4 bases and the J gene lost 1 base, with 19 bases spanning the gap. CDR3 amino acids: CASSYPGSHTKNTEAFF. The CDR3 bases are TGTGCCAGCAGTTATCCCGGCAGTCATACTAAGAACACTGAAGCTTTCTTT.

The V call is TRBV29-1, the J call TRBJ2-3, with D possibly TRBD2 on 6 matching bases. The V end lost 4 bases, the J end lost 3 bases, and 14 bases lay between the germline ends. This CDR3 has 14 residues. Germline V gene data show CDR1 as SQVTM and CDR2 as ANQGSEA. CDR3 loop: CSVGPFGGTDTQYF. The DNA for the CDR3 is TGCAGCGTTGGTCCTTTCGGGGGTACAGATACGCAGTATTTT.

The rearrangement links TRBV5-1 to TRBJ2-2, with D perhaps matching TRBD1 (6 bases). This CDR3 is built from 14 residues. Trimming stripped 0 bases from V and 6 bases from J, with 9 bases between. Germline CDR1 reads SGHRS; CDR2 reads YFSETQ. The CDR3 sequence: CASSLAGDSGELFF. CDR3 nucleotides: TGCGCCAGCAGCTTGGCAGGGGATTCCGGGGAGCTGTTTTTT.

This chain joins TRBV19 and TRBJ1-2, with a tentative D call TRBD1 (5 bases). Germline CDR1 reads LNHDA; CDR2 reads SQIVND (reference sequence). The CDR3 totals 13 residues. Trimming cost V 5 bases and J 0 bases, with 7 bases left between them. The CDR3 nucleotides are TGTGCCAGTAGTGTGACAGCTAACTATGGCTACACCTTC. Protein sequence: CASSVTANYGYTF.

The rearrangement joins TRBV6-5 to TRBJ2-1, with D perhaps TRBD1 (6 bases). Trimming removed 6 bases from V and 6 bases from J, with 15 bases in between. Germline V lookup: CDR1 MNHEY, CDR2 SVGAGI. CDR3 length: 14 residues. The CDR3 loop reads CASSTQGTGNEQFF. The CDR3, as DNA: TGTGCCAGCAGCACACAGGGTACTGGCAATGAGCAGTTCTTC.

This rearrangement joins TRBV7-6 to TRBJ2-3; TRBD2 matches at 10 bases. From germline, CDR1 is SGHVS and CDR2 FNYEAQ. The trim removed 1 base at V and 0 bases at J, leaving 4 bases unmatched. The CDR3 has 17 amino acids. As DNA, the CDR3 is TGTGCCAGCAGCTTAGGTCTAGCGGGGGCGAGCACAGATACGCAGTATTTT. Translation: CASSLGLAGASTDTQYF.

This clone was seen just once. The V gene is TRBV7-2, the J gene TRBJ1-5; no definite D call. This CDR3 is built from 14 residues. The V and J ends lost 5 bases and 2 bases respectively, with 10 bases between them. Germline lookup yields CDR1 SGHTA and CDR2 FQGNSA. The CDR3 region is CASSTQYGNQPQHF. The CDR3 bases are TGTGCCAGCAGCACGCAGTATGGCAATCAGCCCCAGCATTTT.

The gene calls are TRBV19 and TRBJ2-2; no clear D. Looked up from germline, CDR1 is LNHDA and CDR2 is SQIVND (reference sequence). The CDR3 is 15 residues long. V dropped 9 bases and J dropped 0 bases, with 14 bases sitting between them. The CDR3: CASLRPRANTGELFF. CDR3 sequence (DNA): TGTGCCAGCCTTAGACCGCGAGCGAACACCGGGGAGCTGTTTTTT.

The chain uses TRBV28 and TRBJ1-6; TRBD1 agrees at 7 bases. Germline V gene sequence: CDR1 MDHEN, CDR2 SYDVKM. The CDR3 is 16 residues long. Trimming cost V 8 bases and J 0 bases; bases outside gene matches: 7. The CDR3: CASSQGPTSYNSPLHF. The CDR3 DNA follows: TGTGCCAGCTCACAGGGGCCCACCTCCTATAATTCACCCCTCCACTTT.

V usage is TRBV28 and J usage is TRBJ1-5; possible D gene TRBD1, 5 bases. Trimming stripped 6 bases from V and 4 bases from J, with 19 bases between. Germline V gene data show CDR1 as MDHEN and CDR2 as SYDVKM. The CDR3 runs 16 residues. CDR3 nucleotide sequence: TGTGCCAGCAGGGACCCGGGCAGGGCGCCTAATCAGCCCCAGCATTTT. Amino acids: CASRDPGRAPNQPQHF.

The gene calls are TRBV4-1 and TRBJ2-1, with 7 positions matching TRBD1. The CDR3 is 15 residues long. CDR1 is MGHRA and CDR2 is YSYEKL in the germline V gene. The V gene end was trimmed by 2 bases and the J gene end by 5 bases; junction bases not matched to a gene: 6. For the CDR3, the DNA is TGCGCCAGCAGCCAAAGCCGACAGGGCGACAATGAGCAGTTCTTC. It translates to CASSQSRQGDNEQFF.

The V call is TRBV5-4, the J call TRBJ2-5; 7 positions match TRBD1. The CDR3 length is 16 residues. V dropped 1 base and J dropped 2; count of bases not matched to a gene: 8. Germline V gene lookup returns CDR1 SGHNT and CDR2 YYREEE (reference sequence). CDR3 loop: CASSLPPLTGQETQYF. The CDR3 DNA reads as TGTGCCAGCAGCTTGCCCCCTCTGACAGGGCAAGAGACCCAGTACTTC.

The chain joins TRBV5-1 to TRBJ1-3; D call uncertain. The germline gives CDR1 SGHRS, CDR2 YFSETQ. V lost 0 bases, J lost 0 bases, and 7 bases lay in between. This CDR3 contains 15 residues. Here the CDR3 reads CASSLDAVSGNTIYF. The DNA of the CDR3 is TGCGCCAGCAGCTTGGACGCAGTCTCTGGAAACACCATATATTTT.

The chain employs TRBV6-1 and TRBJ1-4; 7 nucleotides line up with TRBD1. CDR1 is MNHNS and CDR2 is SASEGT in the germline V gene. This CDR3 region has 16 residues. The V segment lost 4 bases and the J segment 0 bases; nucleotides outside the gene matches: 5. The chain's CDR3 is CASSGTGVATNEKLFF. The CDR3, as DNA: TGTGCCAGCAGTGGGACAGGTGTTGCAACTAATGAAAAACTGTTTTTT.

Details on this clone: Sequence at one end of the junction differs from germline and may be a read error. This sequence joins TRBV15 and TRBJ1-5; D is unclear. Germline V lookup: CDR1 LNHNV, CDR2 YYDKDF (reference sequence). This CDR3 contains 16 residues. The CDR3 sequence: CATSWGGLGPNQPQNF. The CDR3 bases are TGTGCCACCAGCTGGGGAGGACTGGGCCCCAATCAGCCCCAGAATTTT. Full variable domain (outside the CDR3, taken from reference TRBV15 and TRBJ1-5): DAMVIQNPRYQVTQFGKPVTLSCSQTLNHNVMYWYQQKSSQAPKLLFHYYDKDFNNEADTPDNFQSRRPNTSFCFLDIRSPGLGDTAMYLCATSWGGLGPNQPQNFGDGTRLSIL.

V and J are TRBV6-5 and TRBJ2-1; TRBD2 is a possible D gene (6 bases). CDR1 is MNHEY and CDR2 is SVGAGI in the germline V gene. This CDR3 region has 14 residues. V was pared by 6 bases and J by 10 bases, with 19 bases between. The CDR3 DNA reads as TGTGCCAGCAGAGGTCCCCCCCGGGACTCCGAGCAGTTCTTC. This translates into CASRGPPRDSEQFF.

The CDR3 spells CASSTGTGVNTEAFF. CDR3 bases: TGTGCCAGCAGCACTGGGACGGGTGTGAACACTGAAGCTTTCTTT. The rearrangement links TRBV28 to TRBJ1-1; TRBD1 is a possible D gene (5 bases). Germline V gene data show CDR1 as MDHEN and CDR2 as SYDVKM. This CDR3 is built from 15 residues. Trimming stripped 6 bases from V and 0 bases from J, with 14 bases between. Full variable domain (remainder filled in from reference TRBV28 and TRBJ1-1): DVKVTQSSRYLVKRTGEKVFLECVQDMDHENMFWYRQDPGLGLRLIYFSYDVKMKEKGDIPEGYSVSREKKERFSLILESASTNQTSMYLCASSTGTGVNTEAFFGQGTRLTVV.